This T cell receptor beta chain was sequenced during a study of T cell repertoires in MIS-A myocarditis. Method: immunoSEQ multiplex PCR; TCRdb's copy keeps in-frame clones and lacks some. Of over 9,000 clones detected, 65% to 90% appear once; the ten largest clones hold approximately 28%. This clonotype was obtained from a man between 18 and 29 years old with fulminant myocarditis from multisystem inflammatory syndrome in adults (MIS-A) after COVID-19. Sequenced input: right ventricle heart tissue obtained at autopsy.

CDR3 sequence (DNA): TGCGCCAGCAGCATAGGGGTGGGCAGCATGAACACTGAAGCTTTCTTT. Translating gives CASSIGVGSMNTEAFF. The rearrangement joins TRBV5-1 to TRBJ1-1, with a weak D call TRBD1 (5 bases). Germline loops: CDR1 SGHRS, CDR2 YFSETQ. Trimming stripped 4 bases from V and 0 bases from J, with 16 bases between. The CDR3 has 16 residues.